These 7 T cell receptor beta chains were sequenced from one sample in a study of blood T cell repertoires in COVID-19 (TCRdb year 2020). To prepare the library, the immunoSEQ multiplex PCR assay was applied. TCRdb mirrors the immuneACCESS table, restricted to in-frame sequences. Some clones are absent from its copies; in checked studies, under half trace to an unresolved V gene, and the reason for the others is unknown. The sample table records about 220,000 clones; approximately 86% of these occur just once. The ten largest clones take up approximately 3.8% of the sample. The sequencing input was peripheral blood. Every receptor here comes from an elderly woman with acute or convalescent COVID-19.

The CDR3, as DNA: TGTGCCAGCAGCCCCGGACTAGCGGGGGGGACCCTCTCCTACGAGCAGTACTTC. Translating gives CASSPGLAGGTLSYEQYF. This chain links TRBV9 with TRBJ2-7, with 15 bases that match TRBD2. Trimming took 4 bases from V and 0 from J; bases not matched to a gene: 8. The germline V gene encodes CDR1 SGDLS and CDR2 YYNGEE. This CDR3 region has 18 residues.

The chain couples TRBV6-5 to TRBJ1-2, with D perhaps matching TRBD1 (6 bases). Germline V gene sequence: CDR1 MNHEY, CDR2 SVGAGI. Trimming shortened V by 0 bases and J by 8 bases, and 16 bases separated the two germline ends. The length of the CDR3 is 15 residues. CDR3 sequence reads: CASSYSRLRGSGYTF. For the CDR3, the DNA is TGTGCCAGCAGTTACTCTCGCCTCAGGGGAAGCGGCTACACCTTC.

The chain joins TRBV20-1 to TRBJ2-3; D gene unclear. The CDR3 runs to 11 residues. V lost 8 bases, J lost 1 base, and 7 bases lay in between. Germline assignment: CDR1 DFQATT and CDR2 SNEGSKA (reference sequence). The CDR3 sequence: CSTPGTDTQYF. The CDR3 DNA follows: TGCAGTACCCCGGGCACAGATACGCAGTATTTT.

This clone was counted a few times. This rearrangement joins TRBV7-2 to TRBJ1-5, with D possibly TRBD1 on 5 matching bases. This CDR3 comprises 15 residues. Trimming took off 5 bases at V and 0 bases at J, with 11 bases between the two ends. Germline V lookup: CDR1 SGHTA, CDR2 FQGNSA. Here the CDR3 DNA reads TGTGCCAGCAGCAGACAGCATTATAGCAATCAGCCCCAGCATTTT. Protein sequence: CASSRQHYSNQPQHF.

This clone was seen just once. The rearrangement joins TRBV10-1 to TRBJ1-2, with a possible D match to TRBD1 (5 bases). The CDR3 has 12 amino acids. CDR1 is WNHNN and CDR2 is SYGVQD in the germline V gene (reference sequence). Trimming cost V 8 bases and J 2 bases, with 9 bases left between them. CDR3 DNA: TGCGCCAGCCGAGACAGAAACTATGGCTACACCTTC. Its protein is CASRDRNYGYTF.

The CDR3 loop is CASSVRGDTEAFF. CDR3 nucleotides: TGTGCCAGCAGCGTACGGGGGGACACTGAAGCTTTCTTT. The genes are TRBV9 and TRBJ1-1; D might be TRBD1 (5 bases). The CDR3 sequence is 13 residues long. CDR1 SGDLS and CDR2 YYNGEE come from the germline V gene. The V gene lost 1 base and the J gene lost 3 bases, with 7 bases spanning the gap.

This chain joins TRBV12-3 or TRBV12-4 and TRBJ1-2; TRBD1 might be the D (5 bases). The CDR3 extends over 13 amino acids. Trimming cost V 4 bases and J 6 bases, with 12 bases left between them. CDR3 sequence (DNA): TGTGCCAGCAGTTCACTTTCGGGGGATGGCTACACCTTC. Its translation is CASSSLSGDGYTF.